The clone carrying this TCR beta chain appeared once. The antigen remains unidentified. Germline CDR1 and CDR2: SGHNT and YYREEE (reference sequence). There are 13 residues in the CDR3. Trimming removed 0 bases at V and 4 bases at J, with 8 bases between. Time point indicated: cycle 4 day 1 (C4D1), after about 6 weeks of nivolumab. Each patient experienced a relapse that followed autologous stem cell transplantation, and brentuximab vedotin exposure varied. Under best response, outcomes were complete response, partial response or progressive disease. The data belong to a study of PD-1 blockade in classical Hodgkin lymphoma. Across the study: Patients were administered nivolumab (3 mg/kg intravenously) every 2 weeks.

The data were produced by immunoSEQ multiplex PCR, yet TCRdb's version contains in-frame clones alone and is incomplete. The sample consists of tens of thousands of clones, 77% of them appearing once. General observations from the study: Complete responders entered with baseline diversity on par with newly diagnosed patients, the results showed. By C4D1, diversity of CD4+ TCRs had risen significantly, whereas that of CD8+ TCRs had not.

This specimen was peripheral blood mononuclear cells (PBMCs), taken before the fourth cycle of nivolumab. The clonotype was recovered from a human donor with classical Hodgkin lymphoma. The chain combines TRBV5-4 with TRBJ2-7; TRBD1 is a possible D gene (6 bases). CDR3: CASSLAQGYEQYF. The CDR3, as DNA: TGTGCCAGCAGCTTGGCACAGGGATACGAGCAGTACTTC.